Below are 15 T cell receptor beta chains sequenced from a single sample in a study of technical replicates of blood from a few donors. The method was immunoSEQ multiplex PCR; TCRdb's version includes in-frame clones alone and lacks a portion of them. The sample lists 75,000 to 100,000 clones; approximately 96% were seen once. Sequenced input: T cells isolated from PBMCs. Receptors originate from a human donor in good health.

The chain uses TRBV19 and TRBJ1-4; D gene uncertain. The length of the CDR3 is 16 residues. Germline values: CDR1 LNHDA, CDR2 SQIVND (reference sequence). V lost 3 bases and J 8 bases, leaving 19 bases between the germline ends. In nucleotides, the CDR3 is TGTGCCAGTAGTATCCCTCCGAGGTTAGGAAAGGAAAAACTGTTTTTT. Translating it yields CASSIPPRLGKEKLFF.

A single count supports this clone. The rearrangement uses TRBV27 and TRBJ1-4; D not resolved. Germline assignment: CDR1 MNHEY and CDR2 SMNVEV (reference sequence). The V end was cut by 6 bases, the J end by 4 bases, with 9 bases between. The CDR3 loop spans 13 amino acids. The CDR3 DNA sequence: TGTGCCAGCAGGGGCGGGGATAATGAAAAACTGTTTTTT. As protein: CASRGGDNEKLFF.

This rearrangement joins TRBV6-6 to TRBJ1-5; 7 nucleotides match TRBD1. V shed 2 bases, J shed 3 bases, and the junction held 1 base outside the gene matches. Germline CDR1 reads MNHNY; CDR2 reads SVGAGI (reference sequence). The CDR3 is 14 amino acids. CDR3 loop: CASSYGTVNQPQHF. DNA of the CDR3: TGTGCCAGCAGTTACGGGACAGTCAATCAGCCCCAGCATTTT.

The chain links TRBV6-6 to TRBJ2-5, with a tentative D call TRBD2 (6 bases). The length of the CDR3 is 14 residues. With 0 bases removed from V and 3 bases from J, the gap between germline ends came to 8 bases. Per the germline V gene, CDR1 is MNHNY and CDR2 is SVGAGI (reference sequence). The CDR3 loop is CASSYSGGEETQYF. The CDR3, as DNA: TGTGCCAGCAGTTACTCGGGGGGAGAAGAGACCCAGTACTTC.

This chain links TRBV7-2 with TRBJ2-5, with a tentative D call TRBD1 (5 bases). Trimming pared 5 bases from V and 1 base from J, leaving 11 bases between. CDR1 SGHTA and CDR2 FQGNSA come from the germline V gene. The CDR3 spans 14 residues. In DNA, the CDR3 is TGTGCCAGCAGCCGTTCGACAGCCCAAGAGACCCAGTACTTC. This gives the protein CASSRSTAQETQYF.

As DNA, the CDR3 is TGTGCCAGCAGCCCAGCCGGACTTCCTGGAAACACCATATATTTT. Translating it yields CASSPAGLPGNTIYF. The chain recombines TRBV7-9 with TRBJ1-3, with D uncertain. The CDR3 runs to 15 residues. V lost 5 bases, J lost 2 bases, and 13 bases lay in between. The V gene's germline CDR1 is SEHNR and CDR2 FQNEAQ (reference sequence).

The rearrangement links TRBV7-2 to TRBJ2-3; 7 bases line up with TRBD2. V lost 5 bases to trimming and J lost 7 bases; unmatched junction nucleotides: 12. The germline gives CDR1 SGHTA, CDR2 FQGNSA. This CDR3 contains 15 residues. The CDR3 is CASSPGTTSRYTQYF. CDR3 in DNA: TGTGCCAGCAGCCCAGGGACTACTTCTAGGTATACGCAGTATTTT.

CDR3 protein: CASSQDLGAEYEQYF. CDR3 coding DNA: TGTGCCAGCAGCCAAGATCTAGGAGCAGAGTACGAGCAGTACTTC. The chain recombines TRBV14 with TRBJ2-7; no clear D. This CDR3 contains 15 residues. Germline CDR1 and CDR2: SGHDN and FVKESK. V lost 0 bases to trimming and J lost 4 bases, with 13 bases between them. Drawing the rest from reference TRBV14 and TRBJ2-7, the complete variable domain is EAGVTQFPSHSVIEKGQTVTLRCDPISGHDNLYWYRRVMGKEIKFLLHFVKESKQDESGMPNNRFLAERTGGTYSTLKVQPAELEDSGVYFCASSQDLGAEYEQYFGPGTRLTVT.

The chain uses TRBV7-9 and TRBJ2-3; TRBD1 agrees at 7 bases. There are 17 residues in the CDR3. V shed 4 bases and J 7 bases; nucleotides not matched to a gene: 17. CDR1 and CDR2 from the germline V gene are SEHNR and FQNEAQ (reference sequence). Here the CDR3 reads CASSSSTDRVTTHTQYF. In nucleotides, the CDR3 is TGTGCCAGCAGCTCTTCTACTGACAGGGTAACAACACATACGCAGTATTTT.

This clone has only one observation. The junction departs from the called germline gene at one end, perhaps through a read error. This CDR3 is CASSQSGSIDTQYF. In DNA form, the CDR3 reads TGTGCCAGCAGCCAGAGCGGGAGCATAGATACGCAGTATTTT. The rearrangement joins TRBV7-9 to TRBJ2-3, with 8 bases lining up with TRBD2. The CDR3 loop spans 14 amino acids. From germline, CDR1 is SEHNR and CDR2 FQNEAQ (reference sequence). Combining the CDR3 with reference TRBV7-9 and TRBJ2-3 gives the whole variable domain DTGVSQNPRHKITKRGQNVTFRCDPISEHNRLYWYRQTLGQGPEFLTYFQNEAQLEKSRLLSDRFSAERPKGSFSTLEIQRTEQGDSAMYLCASSQSGSIDTQYFGPGTRLTVL.

The chain couples TRBV7-3 to TRBJ2-1, with 15 positions matching TRBD2. This CDR3 contains 15 residues. V was pared by 5 bases and J by 7 bases, with 3 bases of the junction left unmatched. CDR1 and CDR2 (germline): SGHTA, FQGTGA. CDR3 protein: CASSQGTSGRNEQFF. The CDR3 DNA reads as TGTGCCAGCAGCCAAGGGACTAGCGGGAGGAATGAGCAGTTCTTC.

The genes are TRBV27 and TRBJ2-7; TRBD2 aligns across 8 bases. Trimming removed 2 bases from V and 0 bases from J; junction bases left unmatched: 3. Germline V gene lookup returns CDR1 MNHEY and CDR2 SMNVEV (reference sequence). The CDR3 totals 15 residues. The CDR3 loop is CASSLAGGHSYEQYF. Written as DNA, the CDR3 is TGTGCCAGCAGTTTAGCGGGAGGTCACTCCTACGAGCAGTACTTC.

The chain uses TRBV9 and TRBJ2-3, with D possibly matching TRBD2 (6 bases). The CDR3 consists of 15 residues. Trimming pared 4 bases from V and 2 bases from J, leaving 14 bases between. CDR1 SGDLS and CDR2 YYNGEE come from the germline V gene. The CDR3 loop reads CASSPPGRDTDTQYF. CDR3 nucleotides: TGTGCCAGCAGCCCCCCGGGGCGGGACACAGATACGCAGTATTTT.

V and J are TRBV4-3 and TRBJ2-1; maybe TRBD1 (5 bases). Germline-derived CDR1 and CDR2 are LGHNA and YSLEER. The V and J ends lost 0 bases and 0 bases respectively, with 12 bases between them. There are 17 residues in the CDR3. CDR3 sequence reads: CASSQEFGHLSYNEQFF. DNA of the CDR3: TGCGCCAGCAGCCAAGAATTCGGACACCTCTCCTACAATGAGCAGTTCTTC.

This chain links TRBV9 with TRBJ2-7; 7 nucleotides align to TRBD2. The germline V gene has CDR1 SGDLS and CDR2 YYNGEE. The CDR3 totals 17 residues. Trimming cost V 0 bases and J 2 bases; bases outside gene matches: 11. In DNA form, the CDR3 reads TGTGCCAGCAGCGTAGCGTTTGGCCGGGAGGTCGCCTACGAGCAGTACTTC. Protein sequence: CASSVAFGREVAYEQYF.